The entry that follows covers one TCR beta chain sequence. What it binds is not known. The CDR3 sequence is 14 residues long. Trimming cost V 1 base and J 1 base, with 7 bases left between them. CDR1 and CDR2 from the germline V gene are LNHNV and YYDKDF (reference sequence). The sample belongs to a study of cytomegalovirus exposure and HLA in healthy donors. The PCR was carried out with 60 Vbeta primers and 13 Jbeta primers. The table came from immunoSEQ multiplex PCR; TCRdb's copy has only in-frame clones and leaves some out. Here the sample spans about 140,000 clones, about 76% being singletons. Points from the study as a whole: In a later analysis, V- and J-gene trimming of beta chains associated with a DCLRE1C missense variant, replicated independently. Earlier analysis looked at TCR beta V segments, and most were productive about 87% or about 30% of the time.

The receptor comes from a woman aged 40 to 55 in good health and CMV-seronegative. The rearrangement uses TRBV15 and TRBJ1-2; D is ambiguous. Input material: PBMCs. This CDR3 is CATSRAGFNYGYTF. The DNA for the CDR3 is TGTGCCACCAGCAGAGCAGGTTTTAACTATGGCTACACCTTC.